This entry lists 18 T cell receptor beta chains sequenced from one sample in a study of identical twins. Each CDR3 protein is one row after TCRdb ran MiXCR on the 5' RACE reads. The table shows 1.5 million to 2 million distinct CDR3 sequences, with around a third occurring only once. The sequenced sample was cord blood. These receptors all come from a newborn girl in good health.

This clonotype was detected a few times. The chain joins TRBV20-1 to TRBJ2-4; D is ambiguous. Near its end, the DNA agrees better with TRBJ2-7, so the J call may be wrong. The CDR3 has 12 residues. The germline V gene encodes CDR1 DFQATT and CDR2 SNEGSKA (reference sequence). The CDR3 bases are TGCAGCTATACATCCAGCCCCTACGAGCAGTACTTC. As protein: CSYTSSPYEQYF.

The V call is TRBV3-1, the J call TRBJ2-7; possible D gene TRBD2, 5 bases. V lost 4 bases and J 1 base, leaving 14 bases between the germline ends. CDR3 length equals 15 residues. In germline, CDR1 is LGHDT, CDR2 YNNKEL (reference sequence). CDR3 nucleotides: TGTGCCAGCAGCCGCCCTGCGGGTGCTTCCTACGAGCAGTACTTC. The encoded protein is CASSRPAGASYEQYF.

This clonotype occurred a few times. The chain has TRBV28 and TRBJ2-7, with D possibly matching TRBD2 (6 bases). The V and J ends lost 6 bases and 1 base respectively, with 13 bases between them. There are 14 residues in the CDR3. Germline values: CDR1 MDHEN, CDR2 SYDVKM. CDR3 amino acids: CASSGRIISYEQYF. CDR3 nucleotides: TGTGCCAGCAGCGGGAGAATAATTTCCTACGAGCAGTACTTC.

This clonotype was recorded a few times. V and J are TRBV10-3 and TRBJ2-7, with D perhaps given as TRBD1 or TRBD2 (5 bases each). The V end was cut by 10 bases, the J end by 2 bases, with 15 bases between. Germline lookup yields CDR1 ENHRY and CDR2 SYGVKD. The CDR3 contains 13 residues. CDR3 region: CATTGTATYEQYF. The CDR3 nucleotides read TGTGCCACCACCGGGACCGCGACCTACGAGCAGTACTTC.

This rearrangement joins TRBV3-1 to TRBJ2-7; a weak D match, TRBD2 (5 bases). V shed 0 bases and J shed 0 bases, with 9 bases lying between them. Per germline, CDR1 LGHDT and CDR2 YNNKEL (reference sequence). The CDR3 contains 15 residues. The CDR3 loop reads CASSQDPAASYEQYF. For the CDR3, the DNA is TGTGCCAGCAGCCAAGATCCAGCGGCCTCCTACGAGCAGTACTTC.

A few counts support this clonotype. The V gene is TRBV11-2, the J gene TRBJ1-2; TRBD1 aligns across 12 bases. This CDR3 region has 19 residues. J gave up 0 bases and V 0 bases, and 8 bases lay outside the gene matches. Germline CDR1 is SGHAT and CDR2 is FQNNGV. The CDR3 loop is CASSLDMGQGARTNYGYTF. The CDR3 nucleotides read TGTGCCAGCAGCTTAGATATGGGACAGGGGGCGCGGACTAACTATGGCTACACCTTC.

The V gene is TRBV2, the J gene TRBJ2-1; 9 bases are shared with TRBD2. The J call may be incorrect, as the DNA end agrees better with TRBJ2-7. This CDR3 comprises 16 residues. The V gene's germline CDR1 is SNHLY and CDR2 FYNNEI. The CDR3: CASAGRFGLATYEQYF. CDR3 sequence (DNA): TGTGCCAGCGCCGGCAGGTTCGGACTAGCGACTTACGAGCAGTACTTC.

The DNA of the CDR3 is TGTGCCAGCAGTTTAGGTCCCTTAGCGGGTTTAAGCACAGATACGCAGTATTTT. Residues: CASSLGPLAGLSTDTQYF. V usage is TRBV27 and J usage is TRBJ2-3, with 7 bases lining up with TRBD2. V dropped 2 bases and J dropped 0; count of bases not matched to a gene: 11. The germline gives CDR1 MNHEY, CDR2 SMNVEV (reference sequence). The CDR3 runs to 18 residues.

This clonotype was seen only a few times. CDR3 sequence (DNA): TGCAGTGCTATTCCCCGGACTAGCGGCTACGAGCAGTACTTC. It yields the protein CSAIPRTSGYEQYF. V and J are TRBV20-1 and TRBJ2-7; the match to TRBD2 covers 10 bases. CDR3 length: 14 residues. Germline CDR1 is DFQATT and CDR2 is SNEGSKA (reference sequence). Germline trimming cut 4 bases from V and 3 bases from J; bases unmatched to any gene: 6.

On this clonotype itself: Since a much larger clone is just one base distant, this may be a read error. The V call is TRBV5-1, the J call TRBJ2-3; possibly TRBD1 for D (6 bases). This CDR3 is built from 14 residues. CDR1 and CDR2 from the germline V gene are SGHRS and YFSETQ. In nucleotides, the CDR3 is TGCGCCAGCGGCTTGCAAACAGGGTCGGATACGCAGTATTTT. This translates into CASGLQTGSDTQYF.

V and J are TRBV6-1 and TRBJ1-5, with D possibly matching TRBD1 (5 bases). Trimming left V 0 bases short and J 0 bases short, with 12 bases between. The CDR3 covers 17 residues. Per the germline V gene, CDR1 is MNHNS and CDR2 is SASEGT. The CDR3 DNA reads as TGTGCCAGCAGTGAAGCGCCAGGGCCCTATAGCAATCAGCCCCAGCATTTT. Translating it yields CASSEAPGPYSNQPQHF.

The chain uses TRBV7-2 and TRBJ2-3; TRBD1 matches at 8 bases. CDR3 length equals 18 residues. CDR1 and CDR2 (germline): SGHTA, FQGNSA. With 4 bases clipped from V and 3 bases from J, the junction kept 15 bases outside the gene matches. CDR3 coding DNA: TGTGCCAGCAGCTCCCCATTCCACAGGGGGTTAAGGACAGATACGCAGTATTTT. As protein: CASSSPFHRGLRTDTQYF.

To note about this clonotype: A clone one base away is much larger, so this may be a read error. The V and J genes are TRBV27 and TRBJ1-2; TRBD1 matches 7 bases. This CDR3 has 17 residues. Unmatched junction bases numbered 11, after V lost 0 bases and J lost 4 bases. Germline V gene sequence: CDR1 MNHEY, CDR2 SMNVEV (reference sequence). The CDR3 region is CASSLSPPRQGLYGYTF. Here the CDR3 DNA reads TGTGCCAGCAGTTTATCTCCACCCCGACAGGGTCTCTATGGCTACACCTTC.

A word on this clonotype: An end of the junction differs from the germline gene, which may be a read error. The chain employs TRBV6-5 and TRBJ2-5; D tentatively fits TRBD1 or TRBD2 (5 bases each). This CDR3 comprises 14 residues. Germline lookup yields CDR1 MNHEY and CDR2 SVGAGI. For the CDR3, the DNA is TGTGTCAGCAGTTACGACTTCTGGGGGGAGACCCAGTACTTC. Its translation is CVSSYDFWGETQYF.

The rearrangement joins TRBV2 to TRBJ1-2; weak D call: TRBD1 (5 bases). Trimming took 0 bases from V and 4 from J, leaving 12 bases between them. Looked up from germline, CDR1 is SNHLY and CDR2 is FYNNEI. The CDR3 has 15 residues. CDR3 DNA sequence: TGTGCCAGCAGTGAAGCGTTGGGAGGGGCCTATGGCTACACCTTC. It specifies CASSEALGGAYGYTF.

The chain links TRBV29-1 to TRBJ2-1; D is unclear. CDR1 is SQVTM and CDR2 is ANQGSEA in the germline V gene. The CDR3 has 14 residues. V dropped 1 base and J dropped 0 bases, with 7 bases sitting between them. The CDR3 loop reads CSVEGRLSYNEQFF. In DNA, the CDR3 is TGCAGCGTTGAAGGGAGACTCTCCTACAATGAGCAGTTCTTC.

This clonotype was recorded at least ten times. J is TRBJ2-3 and V is TRBV21-1. TRBV21-1 is deemed a pseudogene. This CDR3 has 15 amino acids. The CDR3 DNA sequence: TGTGCCAGCAGCACAGGCGGACTAGCGGCAGATACGCAGTATTTT. Its translation is CASSTGGLAADTQYF.

This clonotype showed up just a few times. This chain uses TRBV2 with TRBJ1-5, with a weak D call TRBD1 (5 bases). Germline CDR1 SNHLY, CDR2 FYNNEI. CDR3 length: 15 amino acids. Trimming cost V 7 bases and J 0 bases, with 13 bases left between them. This CDR3 is CASTEGSYSNQPQHF. The CDR3 DNA reads TGTGCCAGCACTGAGGGGAGCTATAGCAATCAGCCCCAGCATTTT.